This TCR beta chain was sequenced for a study of shared clonotypes between healthy human individuals (dated by TCRdb to 2019 to 2021). About the full investigation: The cohort comprised a couple of women and a few men aged 18 to 49 years. For each donor, CD4 naive and CD4 memory were each run on three plates, CD8 naive on two plates, and CD8 memory on one plate. To increase sequencing depth and limit assay-specific biases, different laboratories used diverse techniques to prepare libraries and sequence TCR repertoires. Blood TCR repertoires of roughly five healthy adults were deeply sequenced to estimate repertoire size and the extent of clonotype sharing between individuals. Per donor, leukapheresis produced somewhere between about 0.85 and 9.5 billion PBMCs.

Trimming takes 6 bases off V and 2 bases off J; junction bases not matched to a gene: 8. Spanning cysteine to phenylalanine, the CDR3 consists of 15 amino acids. This entry keeps only the CDR3 DNA: 45 bases, framed from base 1. The germline V gene yields MDHEN for CDR1 and SYDVKM for CDR2. Using the deep immunoSEQ assay, TCR CDR3 regions were amplified from genomic DNA by multiplex PCR. Extracted genomic DNA from each cell subset was distributed evenly across all wells of several immunoSEQ 96-well plates, and each plate was treated as a replicate. Each replicate PCR for sorted subsets received about 220 ng genomic DNA, equal to 28,000 or so T cell genomes. The purified libraries were quantified using a Qubit 3.0 fluorometer, sized with a Bioanalyzer 2100, and then quantified again using the KAPA Library Quantification kit. Every immunoSEQ 96-well plate was sequenced on a dedicated single-read 150-cycle Illumina NextSeq 550 flow cell. The original methods were these. Because the immunoSEQ output held only junctional sequences and lacked quality scores, the filtering could not match the filtering applied to full-length reads. Sequences were annotated with PyIR, a Python wrapper for IgBLAST v1.9, and V/J genes and CDR3 were assigned using IMGT germline references. Reads were filtered out if the reads had weak V/J assignments (E-value above 1e-6), no CDR3, stop codons, out-of-frame junctions, or ambiguous translated residues. V3J clonotypes were defined by identical inferred V gene, J gene, and CDR3 amino acid sequence. Percentage overlap between repertoires was calculated by dividing the number of shared unique clonotypes by the size of the smaller repertoire. RTK rarefaction, the Chao1 estimator, and Recon v2.1 estimates of unobserved clonotypes were used to assess repertoire richness. OLGA was used to compute generation probabilities for all TCRbeta clonotypes that the gDNA method yielded from several donors. This immuneACCESS table, as held by TCRdb, lists in-frame sequences with V and J called but not all clones. Of the missing ones, under half trace to an unresolved V gene in checked studies; the others have no known cause. The D gene and trimming were derived from the DNA, and the V and J assignments and clone size from that table. This sample gives about 79,000 clones in total; about 63% of them show up just once. The ten largest clones capture around 50% of the sample.

Comment on this clone: This receptor's antigen is unknown. Base qualities are not provided; no much larger clone lies one nucleotide away.

Donors were healthy HIV-negative adults with no recently reported acute infections or vaccinations. Every donor was a Caucasian adult living in Nashville, Tennessee, USA. CD8 memory samples consisted of magnetically selected CD45RO+ cells combined with CCR7-negative CD45RA+ effector memory (TemRA) cells. After blood collection by leukapheresis, PBMCs were isolated using Ficoll-Histopaque density gradient centrifugation and then cryopreserved in the vapor phase of liquid nitrogen. Analytical flow cytometry was used to check the purity and quantity of each magnetically sorted T cell population. From each sorted fraction, genomic DNA was isolated and quantified by UV absorbance on a Nanodrop 2000c. What the authors observed across the whole study: Pairwise subsampling indicated that sequencing depth was expected to affect the degree of clonotype sharing among donors. Even with the large sequencing depth, rarefaction of the sorted-subset datasets indicated that sequencing was incomplete. Because the study included a small number of donors, the genetic and exposure-history diversity represented was limited. Sampling was restricted to blood, and TCR repertoires in tissues likely differ from the TCR repertoires found in blood. Naive subsets generally had larger estimated clonotype richness than memory subsets did. About 5% of naive CD4, 3% to 4% of naive CD8, roughly 2.4% of memory CD4, and about 0.4% of memory CD8 clonotypes were shared across a few donors. Higher generation probabilities were observed for clonotypes shared by all four sorted-subset donors than for non-shared clonotypes.

This receptor was obtained from a man in his thirties or forties in good health. The V and J segments used are TRBV28 and TRBJ2-3; the central 7 bases match TRBD2. The specimen was memory CD8+ T cells sorted from blood. Interpreted using the paper, the cell subset or site label stands for: CD45RO+ cells pooled with CCR7-negative TemRA cells. In nucleotide form, the sequence is TGTGCCAGCAGCTCAAGAGCGGGACCCACAGATACGCAGTATTTT. This translates into CASSSRAGPTDTQYF.